These 14 T cell receptor beta chains were all obtained from the same sample, sequenced in a study of blood T cell repertoires in COVID-19. The protocol was immunoSEQ multiplex PCR, while the TCRdb copy is restricted to in-frame clones and leaves out a portion. The sample lists a few hundred thousand clones, roughly nine tenths occurring once. Sequenced sample: peripheral blood. These receptors originate from a man between 60 and 75 years old who had recovered from COVID-19.

CDR3 nucleotides: TGTGCCAGTAGTACCTGGGAGGCGGGGGTCGGCAATGAGCAGTTCTTC. Its protein product is CASSTWEAGVGNEQFF. This sequence joins TRBV19 and TRBJ2-1, with TRBD2 matching 7 bases. V lost 4 bases to trimming and J lost 6 bases; unmatched junction nucleotides: 12. Germline V gives CDR1 LNHDA, CDR2 SQIVND (reference sequence). This CDR3 is 16 amino acids long. The full variable domain, with the rest looked up from reference TRBV19 and TRBJ2-1, is DGGITQSPKYLFRKEGQNVTLSCEQNLNHDAMYWYRQDPGQGLRLIYYSQIVNDFQKGDIAEGYSVSREKKESFPLTVTSAQKNPTAFYLCASSTWEAGVGNEQFFGPGTRLTVL.

This clone was found once. This chain connects TRBV9 to TRBJ2-7; 12 bases line up with TRBD2. V was pared by 0 bases and J by 5 bases, with 3 bases of the junction left unmatched. CDR1 and CDR2 (germline): SGDLS, YYNGEE. CDR3 length equals 15 residues. The CDR3 sequence: CASSVASGGANEQYF. The CDR3 nucleotides are TGTGCCAGCAGCGTAGCTAGCGGGGGGGCCAACGAGCAGTACTTC. The full variable domain, its missing parts supplied by reference TRBV9 and TRBJ2-7, is DSGVTQTPKHLITATGQRVTLRCSPRSGDLSVYWYQQSLDQGLQFLIQYYNGEERAKGNILERFSAQQFPDLHSELNLSSLELGDSALYFCASSVASGGANEQYFGPGTRLTVT.

The chain combines TRBV7-8 with TRBJ2-5; tentatively, D is TRBD2 (6 bases). V lost 1 base, J lost 5 bases, and 14 bases lay in between. This CDR3 is built from 15 residues. Germline V gives CDR1 SGHVS, CDR2 FQNEAQ. The CDR3 sequence is CASSLGRGGGETQYF. The CDR3 bases are TGTGCCAGCAGCTTAGGGCGGGGCGGCGGGGAGACCCAGTACTTC. Using reference TRBV7-8 and TRBJ2-5 for the parts outside the CDR3, the full variable domain is GAGVSQSPRYKVAKRGQDVALRCDPISGHVSLFWYQQALGQGPEFLTYFQNEAQLDKSGLPSDRFFAERPEGSVSTLKIQRTQQEDSAVYLCASSLGRGGGETQYFGPGTRLLVL.

This rearrangement joins TRBV3-1 (or the pseudogene TRBV3-2) to TRBJ2-7, with D unclear. The V and J ends lost 4 bases and 5 bases respectively, with 12 bases between them. The CDR3 length is 13 residues. Germline V gene lookup returns CDR1 LGHDT and CDR2 YNNKEL (reference sequence). The CDR3 loop reads CASSLLVGNEQYF. The CDR3 DNA follows: TGTGCCAGCAGCCTTCTTGTCGGTAACGAGCAGTACTTC.

This chain joins TRBV5-6 and TRBJ1-2, with D maybe TRBD1 (6 bases). This CDR3 is 14 amino acids long. The V end lost 4 bases, the J end lost 3 bases, and 13 bases lay between the germline ends. Germline V gives CDR1 SGHDT, CDR2 YYEEEE. The CDR3: CASSTGQRDYGYTF. DNA for the CDR3: TGTGCCAGCAGCACCGGACAGCGAGACTATGGCTACACCTTC.

V is TRBV7-6 and J is TRBJ2-3; 7 bases fit TRBD2. The V gene end was trimmed by 1 base and the J gene end by 0 bases; junction bases not matched to a gene: 4. Per the germline V gene, CDR1 is SGHVS and CDR2 is FNYEAQ. This CDR3 has 16 residues. CDR3 protein: CASSLGGGSSTDTQYF. CDR3 DNA: TGTGCCAGCAGCTTAGGGGGGGGGAGTAGCACAGATACGCAGTATTTT.

V is TRBV29-1 and J is TRBJ2-1; 7 bases agree with TRBD2. Looked up from germline, CDR1 is SQVTM and CDR2 is ANQGSEA. Trimming took 3 bases from V and 7 from J; bases not matched to a gene: 6. The CDR3 totals 13 residues. The CDR3 loop reads CSVDGGGRNEQFF. CDR3 coding DNA: TGCAGCGTTGATGGCGGGGGACGAAATGAGCAGTTCTTC.

J is TRBJ1-2 and V is TRBV6-5; D gene uncertain. The CDR3 has 13 amino acids. Germline-derived CDR1 and CDR2 are MNHEY and SVGAGI. Between the trimmed V and J ends, which lost 7 bases and 2 bases, there was a span of 11 bases. The CDR3 reads CASNEGLNYGYTF. The CDR3 nucleotides read TGTGCCAGCAACGAGGGTCTGAACTATGGCTACACCTTC.

V and J are TRBV15 and TRBJ2-7; D remains ambiguous. With 0 bases removed from V and 3 bases from J, the gap between germline ends came to 6 bases. The V gene's germline CDR1 is LNHNV and CDR2 YYDKDF (reference sequence). There are 13 residues in the CDR3. CDR3 residues: CATSREASYEQYF. DNA of the CDR3: TGTGCCACCAGCAGAGAGGCCAGCTACGAGCAGTACTTC.

The chain links TRBV18 to TRBJ2-3, with TRBD1 identical over 7 bases. The V and J ends lost 0 bases and 0 bases, in that order; junction bases with no gene match: 3. The CDR3 loop spans 16 amino acids. Germline V gives CDR1 KGHSH, CDR2 LQKENI. CDR3 loop: CASSPPGTASTDTQYF. The CDR3 nucleotides are TGTGCCAGCTCACCACCCGGGACAGCGAGCACAGATACGCAGTATTTT.

This rearrangement joins TRBV11-2 to TRBJ1-6; D gene uncertain. Germline V gene lookup returns CDR1 SGHAT and CDR2 FQNNGV. CDR3 length: 19 amino acids. Trimming removed 7 bases from V and 3 bases from J, with 25 bases in between. The chain's CDR3 is CASKPETVFGTRYNSPLHF. The DNA of the CDR3 is TGTGCCAGCAAGCCGGAGACCGTGTTCGGAACTCGCTATAATTCACCCCTCCACTTT.

This chain links TRBV14 with TRBJ2-7, with 11 positions matching TRBD2. This CDR3 has 16 residues. The germline CDR1 and CDR2 sequences are SGHDN and FVKESK. V was pared by 2 bases and J by 5 bases, with 8 bases of the junction left unmatched. The CDR3 here is CASSQPGTSGSHEQYF. CDR3 coding DNA: TGTGCCAGCAGCCAACCAGGGACTAGCGGTTCCCACGAGCAGTACTTC.

This rearrangement joins TRBV10-3 to TRBJ2-7; D not resolved. Germline values: CDR1 ENHRY, CDR2 SYGVKD. There are 13 residues in the CDR3. Trimming removed 0 bases from V and 4 bases from J, with 7 bases in between. CDR3 bases: TGTGCCATCAGTGAGTCGCCGGGTTACGAGCAGTACTTC. Protein sequence: CAISESPGYEQYF.

The chain combines TRBV3-1 (or the pseudogene TRBV3-2) with TRBJ1-1; no clear D gene. The CDR3 length is 12 residues. V lost 3 bases, J lost 5 bases, and 7 bases lay in between. Germline CDR1 LGHDT, CDR2 YNNKEL (reference sequence). The CDR3 loop is CASSHAGTEAFF. The CDR3 nucleotides are TGTGCCAGCAGCCACGCGGGGACTGAAGCTTTCTTT.